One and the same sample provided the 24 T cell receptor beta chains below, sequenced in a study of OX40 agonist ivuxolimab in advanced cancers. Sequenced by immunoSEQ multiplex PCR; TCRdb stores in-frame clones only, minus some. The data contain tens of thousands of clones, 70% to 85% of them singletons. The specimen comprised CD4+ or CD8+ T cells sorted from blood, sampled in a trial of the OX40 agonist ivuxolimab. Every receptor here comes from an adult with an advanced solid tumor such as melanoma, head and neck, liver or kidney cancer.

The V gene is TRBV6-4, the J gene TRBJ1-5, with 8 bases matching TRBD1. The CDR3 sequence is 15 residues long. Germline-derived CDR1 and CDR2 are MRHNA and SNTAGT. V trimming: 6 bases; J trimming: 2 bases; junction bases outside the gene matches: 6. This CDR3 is CASSAGTGGNQPQHF. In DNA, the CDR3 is TGTGCCAGCAGCGCGGGGACAGGCGGCAATCAGCCCCAGCATTTT.

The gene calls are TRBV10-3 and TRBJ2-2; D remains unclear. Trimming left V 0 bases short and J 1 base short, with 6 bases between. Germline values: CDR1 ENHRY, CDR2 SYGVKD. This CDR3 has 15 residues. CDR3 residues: CAISESSGNTGELFF. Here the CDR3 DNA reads TGTGCCATCAGTGAGTCTTCGGGGAACACCGGGGAGCTGTTTTTT.

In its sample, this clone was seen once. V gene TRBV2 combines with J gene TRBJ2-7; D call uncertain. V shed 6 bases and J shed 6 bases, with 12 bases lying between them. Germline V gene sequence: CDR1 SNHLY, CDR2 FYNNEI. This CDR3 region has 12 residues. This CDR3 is CASSVQRREQYF. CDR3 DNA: TGTGCCAGCAGCGTACAGAGGCGCGAGCAGTACTTC.

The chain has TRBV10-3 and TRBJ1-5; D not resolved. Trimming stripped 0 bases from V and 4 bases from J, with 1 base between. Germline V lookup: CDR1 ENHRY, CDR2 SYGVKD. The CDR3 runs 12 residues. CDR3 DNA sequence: TGTGCCATCAGTGAGTCGAATCAGCCCCAGCATTTT. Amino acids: CAISESNQPQHF.

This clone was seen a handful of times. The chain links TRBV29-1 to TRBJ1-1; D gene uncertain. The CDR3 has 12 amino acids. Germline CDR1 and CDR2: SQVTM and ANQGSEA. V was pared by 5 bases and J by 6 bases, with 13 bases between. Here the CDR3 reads CSVSPQTPEAFF. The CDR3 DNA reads TGCAGCGTTTCCCCTCAGACTCCTGAAGCTTTCTTT.

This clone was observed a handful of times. DNA of the CDR3: TGTGCCATCAGTGTTGGGTCCTCTGGAAACACCATATATTTT. This gives the protein CAISVGSSGNTIYF. The genes are TRBV10-3 and TRBJ1-3; no reliable D call. This CDR3 is built from 14 residues. Germline CDR1 ENHRY, CDR2 SYGVKD. Trimming pared 4 bases from V and 0 bases from J, leaving 7 bases between.

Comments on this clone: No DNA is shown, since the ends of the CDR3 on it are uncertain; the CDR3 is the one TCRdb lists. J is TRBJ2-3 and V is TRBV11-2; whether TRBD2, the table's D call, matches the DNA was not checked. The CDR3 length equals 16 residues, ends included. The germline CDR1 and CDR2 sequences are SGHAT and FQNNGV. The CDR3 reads CASSPPTPLWADTQYF.

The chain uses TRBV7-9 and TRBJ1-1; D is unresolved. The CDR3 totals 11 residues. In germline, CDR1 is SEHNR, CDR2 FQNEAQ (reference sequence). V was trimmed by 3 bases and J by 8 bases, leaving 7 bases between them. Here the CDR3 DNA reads TGTGCCAGCAGCTTCTTCACGGAAGCTTTCTTT. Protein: CASSFFTEAFF. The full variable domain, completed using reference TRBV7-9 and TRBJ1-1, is DTGVSQNPRHKITKRGQNVTFRCDPISEHNRLYWYRQTLGQGPEFLTYFQNEAQLEKSRLLSDRFSAERPKGSFSTLEIQRTEQGDSAMYLCASSFFTEAFFGQGTRLTVV.

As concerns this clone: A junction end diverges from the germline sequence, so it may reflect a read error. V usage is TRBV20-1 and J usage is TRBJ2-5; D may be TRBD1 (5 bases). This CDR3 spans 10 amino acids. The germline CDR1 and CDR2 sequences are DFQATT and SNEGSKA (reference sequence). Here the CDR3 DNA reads TGCAGTGCGTTCTCAGGGAAAAGGCACTTC. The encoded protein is CSAFSGKRHF.

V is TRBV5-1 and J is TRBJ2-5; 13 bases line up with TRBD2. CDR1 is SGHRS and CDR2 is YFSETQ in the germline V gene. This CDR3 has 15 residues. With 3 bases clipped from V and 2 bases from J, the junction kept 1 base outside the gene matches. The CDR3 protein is CASSWGLAGQETQYF. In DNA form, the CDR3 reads TGCGCCAGCAGCTGGGGACTAGCGGGGCAAGAGACCCAGTACTTC.

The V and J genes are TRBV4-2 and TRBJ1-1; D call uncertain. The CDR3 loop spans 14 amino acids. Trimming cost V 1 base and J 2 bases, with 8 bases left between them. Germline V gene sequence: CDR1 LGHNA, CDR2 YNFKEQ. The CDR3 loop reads CASSQVRANTEAFF. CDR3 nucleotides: TGTGCCAGCAGCCAAGTTCGGGCCAACACTGAAGCTTTCTTT.

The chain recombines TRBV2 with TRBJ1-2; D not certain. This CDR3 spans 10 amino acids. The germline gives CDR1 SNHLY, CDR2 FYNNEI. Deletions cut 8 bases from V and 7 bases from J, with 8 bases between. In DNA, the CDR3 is TGTGCCAGCGAGTTGGTTGGCTACACCTTC. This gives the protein CASELVGYTF.

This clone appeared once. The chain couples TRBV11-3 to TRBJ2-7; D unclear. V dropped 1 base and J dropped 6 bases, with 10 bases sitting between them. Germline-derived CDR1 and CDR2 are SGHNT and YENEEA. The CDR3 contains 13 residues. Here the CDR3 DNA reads TGTGCCAGCAGCTTAGTGATGGGCGGCGAGCAGTACTTC. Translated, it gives CASSLVMGGEQYF.

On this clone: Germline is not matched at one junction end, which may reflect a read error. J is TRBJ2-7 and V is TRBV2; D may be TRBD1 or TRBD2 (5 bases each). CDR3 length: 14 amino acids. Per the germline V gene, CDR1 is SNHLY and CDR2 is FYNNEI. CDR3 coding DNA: TGTGACAGCAGTGATCGTACAGGACTCTACGAGCAGTACTTC. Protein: CDSSDRTGLYEQYF. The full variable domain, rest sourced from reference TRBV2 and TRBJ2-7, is EPEVTQTPSHQVTQMGQEVILRCVPISNHLYFYWYRQILGQKVEFLVSFYNNEISEKSEIFDDQFSVERPDGSNFTLKIRSTKLEDSAMYFCDSSDRTGLYEQYFGPGTRLTVT.

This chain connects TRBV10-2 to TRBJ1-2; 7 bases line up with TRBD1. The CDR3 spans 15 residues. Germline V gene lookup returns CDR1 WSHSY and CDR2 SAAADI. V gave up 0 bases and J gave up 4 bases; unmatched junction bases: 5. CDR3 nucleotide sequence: TGCGCCAGCAGTGAGTCCGGGACAGACCCCTATGGCTACACCTTC. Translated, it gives CASSESGTDPYGYTF.

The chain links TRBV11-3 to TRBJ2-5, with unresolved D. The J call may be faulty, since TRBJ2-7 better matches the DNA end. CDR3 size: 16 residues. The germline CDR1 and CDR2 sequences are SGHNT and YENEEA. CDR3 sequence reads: CASSRLEGISSYEQYF. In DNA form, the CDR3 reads TGTGCCAGCAGCAGGCTAGAAGGGATTAGCTCCTACGAGCAGTACTTC.

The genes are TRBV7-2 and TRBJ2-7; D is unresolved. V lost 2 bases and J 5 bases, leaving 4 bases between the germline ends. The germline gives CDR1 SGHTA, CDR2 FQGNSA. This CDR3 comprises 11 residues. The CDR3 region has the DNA TGTGCCAGCAGCTTACTAGACGAGCAGTACTTC. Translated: CASSLLDEQYF.

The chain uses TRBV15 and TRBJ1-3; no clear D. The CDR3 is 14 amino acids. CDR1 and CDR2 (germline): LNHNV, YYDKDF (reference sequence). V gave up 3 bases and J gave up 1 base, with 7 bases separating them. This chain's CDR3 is CATSRTLSGNTIYF. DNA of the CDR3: TGTGCCACCAGCAGGACCCTTTCTGGAAACACCATATATTTT.

Here the CDR3 reads CASSFPLSGANVLTF. DNA of the CDR3: TGTGCCAGCAGCTTCCCACTCTCTGGGGCCAACGTCCTGACTTTC. The rearrangement uses TRBV7-2 and TRBJ2-6; D gene ambiguous. V was pared by 3 bases and J by 0 bases, with 6 bases between. The CDR3 is made up of 15 amino acids. Germline V gene lookup returns CDR1 SGHTA and CDR2 FQGNSA. Combining the CDR3 with reference TRBV7-2 and TRBJ2-6 gives the whole variable domain GAGVSQSPSNKVTEKGKDVELRCDPISGHTALYWYRQSLGQGLEFLIYFQGNSAPDKSGLPSDRFSAERTGGSVSTLTIQRTQQEDSAVYLCASSFPLSGANVLTFGAGSRLTVL.

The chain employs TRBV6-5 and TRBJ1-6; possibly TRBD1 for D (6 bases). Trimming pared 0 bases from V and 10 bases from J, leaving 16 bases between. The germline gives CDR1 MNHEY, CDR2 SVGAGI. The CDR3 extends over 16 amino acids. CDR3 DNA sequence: TGTGCCAGCAGTTACTCTCCTACAGGGTCGGGGTCACCCCTCCACTTT. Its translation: CASSYSPTGSGSPLHF.

In nucleotides, the CDR3 is TGTGCCAGCAGTTACGGGGGAAGGGAGCCCCAGCATTTT. It yields the protein CASSYGGREPQHF. The gene calls are TRBV6-5 and TRBJ1-5, with D tentatively TRBD1 (5 bases). CDR3 size: 13 residues. Germline CDR1 MNHEY, CDR2 SVGAGI. Trimming shortened V by 2 bases and J by 8 bases, and 10 bases separated the two germline ends.

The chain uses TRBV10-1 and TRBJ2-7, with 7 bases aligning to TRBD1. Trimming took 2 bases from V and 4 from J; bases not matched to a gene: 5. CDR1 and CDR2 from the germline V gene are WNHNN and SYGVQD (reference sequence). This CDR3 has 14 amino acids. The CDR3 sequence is CASSEGDSIYEQYF. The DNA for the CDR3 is TGCGCCAGCAGTGAGGGGGACAGTATTTACGAGCAGTACTTC.

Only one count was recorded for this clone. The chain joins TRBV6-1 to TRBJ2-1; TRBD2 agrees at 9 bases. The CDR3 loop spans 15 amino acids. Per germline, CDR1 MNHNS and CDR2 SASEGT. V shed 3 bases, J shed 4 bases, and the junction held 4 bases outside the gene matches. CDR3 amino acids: CASSEGGGAYNEQFF. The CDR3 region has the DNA TGTGCCAGCAGTGAGGGCGGGGGGGCATACAATGAGCAGTTCTTC.

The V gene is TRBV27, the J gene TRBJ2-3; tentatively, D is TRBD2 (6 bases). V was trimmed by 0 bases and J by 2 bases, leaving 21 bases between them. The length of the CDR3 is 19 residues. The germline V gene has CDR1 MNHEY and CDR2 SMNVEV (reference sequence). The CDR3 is CASSLSSGRRRRDTDTQYF. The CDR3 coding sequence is TGTGCCAGCAGTTTATCCTCCGGACGGCGAAGGAGGGACACAGATACGCAGTATTTT.